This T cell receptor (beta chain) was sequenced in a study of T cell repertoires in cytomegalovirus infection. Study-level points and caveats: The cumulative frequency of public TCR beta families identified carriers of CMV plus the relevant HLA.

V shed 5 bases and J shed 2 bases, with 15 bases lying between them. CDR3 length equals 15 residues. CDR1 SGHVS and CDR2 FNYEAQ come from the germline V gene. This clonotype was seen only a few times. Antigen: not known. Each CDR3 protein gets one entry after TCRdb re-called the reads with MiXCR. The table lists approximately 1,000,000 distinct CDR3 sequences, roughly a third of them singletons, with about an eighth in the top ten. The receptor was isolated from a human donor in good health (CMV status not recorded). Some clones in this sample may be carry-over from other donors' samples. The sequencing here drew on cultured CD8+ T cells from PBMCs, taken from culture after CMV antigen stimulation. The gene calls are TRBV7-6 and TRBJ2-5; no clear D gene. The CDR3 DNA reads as TGTGCCAGCAGCCCATCCCCACGGATGCAAGAGACCCAGTACTTC. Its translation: CASSPSPRMQETQYF.